The clone carrying this T cell receptor beta chain was detected a few times. Its antigen is unknown. The same CDR3 can be traced to other DNA sequences in this sample. Regarding treatment: about 20 received Ad26.COV2.S at low or high dose, single or two shots; 5 received placebo; per-sample allocation not given. Following the first vaccine or placebo injection, samples were taken on day 63. The data were taken from a study of Ad26.COV2.S vaccination and SARS-CoV-2 variants. Study-wide results and caveats: Substantial breadth was reportedly displayed by spike-specific CD8+ and CD4+ T cell responses after vaccination.

This CDR3 is 13 amino acids long. Between the trimmed V and J ends, which lost 1 base and 0 bases, there was a span of 4 bases. Germline V gene sequence: CDR1 GTSNPN, CDR2 SVGIG (reference sequence). Only in-frame clones appear in the TCRdb table, and some are missing; sequencing was by immunoSEQ multiplex PCR. The data contain about 420,000 clones, roughly 88% of them singletons. The genes are TRBV30 and TRBJ1-5; the D is unclear. This TCR derives from a person aged 18 to 65 who received the Ad26.COV2.S COVID-19 vaccine or a placebo. The source material was peripheral blood, sampled in a trial of Ad26.COV2.S vaccine versus placebo. CDR3 nucleotides: TGTGCCTGGAGTGGGGATAGCAATCAGCCCCAGCATTTT. This sequence encodes CAWSGDSNQPQHF.